This T cell receptor (beta chain) was found in a study of regulatory T cells in long-lasting Graves disease. Study outcomes and limitations: Relative to new patients (roughly 970), persistent patients exhibited greater sharing of public clonotypes (around 2,700).

Stated time point: persistent/refractory GD, antithyroid drugs over 5 years with positive TRAb. With RNA extracted from PBMCs as input, the TCR library was made. About this clonotype itself: Its target is unknown.

This CDR3 region has 13 residues. Losses at the gene ends were 3 bases for V and 1 base for J; bases not matched to a gene: 3. Germline V CDR1 and CDR2: SQVTM, ANQGSEA. TCR beta libraries were built with iRepertoire HTBI primers and Arm-PCR of CDR3 regions. TCRdb re-called the multiplex PCR reads with MiXCR, one entry per CDR3 protein. The data show 500,000 to 800,000 distinct CDR3 sequences, with roughly 30% seen just once and about two fifths held by the top ten. The sequence derives from a female donor with Graves disease. The material was peripheral blood mononuclear cells (PBMCs), obtained when the disease was refractory, from a patient treated with antithyroid drugs. J is TRBJ2-7 and V is TRBV29-1; TRBD2 matches 7 bases. The CDR3 here is CSVDRGSSYEQYF. The CDR3, as DNA: TGCAGCGTTGACCGCGGGAGTTCCTACGAGCAGTACTTC.